Presented here are 28 T cell receptor beta chains from one specimen sequenced in a study of control samples from healthy donors and cancer patients. The repertoire was sequenced with immunoSEQ multiplex PCR; TCRdb's copy has only in-frame clones and lacks some. The sample contains about 160,000 clones, approximately 93% of which appear only once. The material sequenced was blood. Every receptor here comes from a woman aged 40 to 49 in good health.

Written as DNA, the CDR3 is TGTGCCAGCAGCTTAGAAAGGGATCAGCCCCAGCATTTT. This gives the protein CASSLERDQPQHF. The chain uses TRBV7-6 and TRBJ1-5; D is ambiguous. Germline assignment: CDR1 SGHVS and CDR2 FNYEAQ. The germline V and J ends were trimmed by 1 base and 5 bases, with 6 bases remaining between them. This CDR3 spans 13 amino acids.

Only one count was recorded for this clone. The chain is built from TRBV4-2 and TRBJ1-3; 7 nucleotides agree with TRBD1. CDR3 size: 17 residues. Germline CDR1 reads LGHNA; CDR2 reads YNFKEQ. The junction had 7 bases not matched to a gene; V was cut back by 0 bases and J by 2 bases. In DNA form, the CDR3 reads TGTGCCAGCAGCCAAGAACCGACAGGGTACGCTGGAAACACCATATATTTT. This translates into CASSQEPTGYAGNTIYF.

The chain links TRBV5-1 to TRBJ2-2, with 11 positions matching TRBD2. This CDR3 has 15 amino acids. Germline CDR1 reads SGHRS; CDR2 reads YFSETQ. V was clipped by 2 bases and J by 3 bases; unmatched bases: 0. In DNA, the CDR3 is TGCGCCAGCAGCTTACTAGCGGGAGACACCGGGGAGCTGTTTTTT. Translated, it gives CASSLLAGDTGELFF.

The rearrangement links TRBV7-2 to TRBJ2-1; TRBD2 matches 9 bases. V trimming: 0 bases; J trimming: 4 bases; junction bases outside the gene matches: 13. Germline CDR1 reads SGHTA; CDR2 reads FQGNSA. The CDR3 length is 19 residues. The CDR3 protein is CASSLAAGGLTGLYNEQFF. CDR3 bases: TGTGCCAGCAGCTTAGCGGCGGGAGGGCTTACGGGGCTTTACAATGAGCAGTTCTTC.

This chain uses TRBV15 with TRBJ2-3; D unresolved. This CDR3 comprises 15 residues. V was cut by 0 bases and J by 4 bases, with 11 bases left in between. Germline values: CDR1 LNHNV, CDR2 YYDKDF (reference sequence). The CDR3 nucleotides are TGTGCCACCAGCAGAGATCGGGCAGTAGCAGATACGCAGTATTTT. This codes for CATSRDRAVADTQYF.

The chain couples TRBV7-2 to TRBJ2-3, with a possible D match to TRBD1 (5 bases). The CDR3 covers 14 residues. Germline-derived CDR1 and CDR2 are SGHTA and FQGNSA. V gave up 6 bases and J gave up 4 bases, with 14 bases separating them. The CDR3 nucleotides are TGTGCCAGCAGTCTAGGCAGGGATCCAGATACGCAGTATTTT. Translation gives CASSLGRDPDTQYF.

This clone was seen just once. The gene calls are TRBV18 and TRBJ1-2; a possible D gene is TRBD1 (6 bases). The CDR3 has 18 amino acids. Trimming took 4 bases from V and 0 from J, leaving 21 bases between them. Germline V gene sequence: CDR1 KGHSH, CDR2 LQKENI. The CDR3 region has the DNA TGTGCCAGCTCACGAGTCAGGACAGACTCGGTATCTAACTATGGCTACACCTTC. This translates into CASSRVRTDSVSNYGYTF.

The chain joins TRBV5-4 to TRBJ1-2; 9 bases fit TRBD1. J gave up 4 bases and V 4 bases, and 11 bases lay outside the gene matches. CDR3 length: 16 residues. Germline V lookup: CDR1 SGHNT, CDR2 YYREEE (reference sequence). CDR3 DNA: TGTGCCAGCAGCAAAGGGACAGGGCTGGCCATCTATGGCTACACCTTC. Translating it yields CASSKGTGLAIYGYTF.

This clone was found once. The chain joins TRBV30 to TRBJ2-1, with D possibly being TRBD2 (5 bases). CDR3 length: 15 residues. Germline assignment: CDR1 GTSNPN and CDR2 SVGIG (reference sequence). V was pared by 4 bases and J by 0 bases, with 13 bases between. CDR3 loop: CAWNPVEGSYNEQFF. As DNA, the CDR3 is TGTGCCTGGAACCCAGTCGAGGGCTCCTACAATGAGCAGTTCTTC.

Written as DNA, the CDR3 is TGCGCCAGCAGCCAAGTTCAGTCCTATGGCTACACCTTC. Its translation: CASSQVQSYGYTF. The chain has TRBV4-1 and TRBJ1-2; no clear D. This CDR3 has 13 amino acids. Trimming took 1 base from V and 4 from J, leaving 7 bases between them. The germline V gene encodes CDR1 MGHRA and CDR2 YSYEKL.

This clone is a singleton in its sample. The V gene is TRBV5-6, the J gene TRBJ2-3; 7 positions agree with TRBD1. The CDR3 extends over 15 amino acids. In germline, CDR1 is SGHDT, CDR2 YYEEEE. Unmatched junction bases numbered 15, after V lost 4 bases and J lost 10 bases. CDR3 bases: TGTGCCAGCAGCGGACCGGGACAGCCCTCGAGGTCGCAGTATTTT. Amino acids: CASSGPGQPSRSQYF. Combining the CDR3 with reference TRBV5-6 and TRBJ2-3 gives the whole variable domain DAGVTQSPTHLIKTRGQQVTLRCSPKSGHDTVSWYQQALGQGPQFIFQYYEEEERQRGNFPDRFSGHQFPNYSSELNVNALLLGDSALYLCASSGPGQPSRSQYFGPGTRLTVL.

This chain joins TRBV29-1 and TRBJ1-1; 9 nucleotides agree with TRBD1. The V gene's germline CDR1 is SQVTM and CDR2 ANQGSEA. The CDR3 length is 13 residues. Trimming removed 4 bases from V and 3 bases from J; junction bases left unmatched: 3. The CDR3 sequence: CSVGTGADTEAFF. DNA for the CDR3: TGCAGCGTTGGGACAGGGGCGGACACTGAAGCTTTCTTT.

The chain carries TRBV4-3 and TRBJ2-2; no reliable D call. Germline V gene sequence: CDR1 LGHNA, CDR2 YSLEER. The ends were cut back, 0 bases at V and 5 bases at J, with 7 bases in the middle. There are 14 residues in the CDR3. In DNA form, the CDR3 reads TGCGCCAGCAGCCAAGATCACGCAACCGGGGAGCTGTTTTTT. Protein product: CASSQDHATGELFF.

The table lists this clone with a few counts. V is TRBV4-3 and J is TRBJ1-6; D is perhaps TRBD1 (5 bases). This CDR3 has 12 amino acids. Germline loops: CDR1 LGHNA, CDR2 YSLEER. The V gene lost 0 bases and the J gene lost 15 bases, with 9 bases spanning the gap. CDR3 in DNA: TGCGCCAGCAGCCAAGATGCGGGGCACCTCCACTTT. Amino acids: CASSQDAGHLHF.

The DNA for the CDR3 is TGTGCCAGCAGCCAATTCCAGGGGATCCTTAACACTGAAGCTTTCTTT. Amino acids: CASSQFQGILNTEAFF. This chain links TRBV3-1 (or the pseudogene TRBV3-2) with TRBJ1-1; D possibly corresponds to TRBD1 (6 bases). V shed 2 bases and J shed 2 bases, with 15 bases lying between them. The CDR3 length is 16 residues. CDR1 is LGHDT and CDR2 is YNNKEL in the germline V gene (reference sequence).

V usage is TRBV5-1 and J usage is TRBJ1-5, with 7 bases identical to TRBD1. CDR1 is SGHRS and CDR2 is YFSETQ in the germline V gene. Trimming removed 1 base from V and 4 bases from J; junction bases left unmatched: 5. The CDR3 contains 15 residues. In DNA form, the CDR3 reads TGCGCCAGCAGCTTGAGTGCAGGGGGTAATCAGCCCCAGCATTTT. Encoded protein: CASSLSAGGNQPQHF.

This rearrangement joins TRBV9 to TRBJ2-7, with D maybe TRBD2 (6 bases). This CDR3 contains 13 residues. Germline V lookup: CDR1 SGDLS, CDR2 YYNGEE. Trimming removed 2 bases at V and 7 bases at J, with 13 bases between. CDR3 region: CASSVGPGGEQYF. Here the CDR3 DNA reads TGTGCCAGCAGCGTGGGGCCCGGGGGAGAGCAGTACTTC.

The rearrangement uses TRBV15 and TRBJ1-4, with D possibly TRBD1 on 5 matching bases. Trimming cost V 0 bases and J 7 bases, with 21 bases left between them. This CDR3 spans 18 amino acids. Germline V CDR1 and CDR2: LNHNV, YYDKDF (reference sequence). This CDR3 reads CATSRDQYGHGAGEKLFF. The CDR3 nucleotides are TGTGCCACCAGCAGAGATCAATATGGACACGGAGCAGGTGAAAAACTGTTTTTT.

This chain connects TRBV7-2 to TRBJ2-3; maybe TRBD1 (5 bases). Germline CDR1 and CDR2: SGHTA and FQGNSA. Trimming left V 4 bases short and J 2 bases short, with 16 bases between. The CDR3 loop spans 16 amino acids. This CDR3 is CASSSFGQGATDTQYF. The CDR3 bases are TGTGCCAGCAGCTCCTTCGGGCAGGGCGCCACAGATACGCAGTATTTT.

This chain connects TRBV19 to TRBJ1-2; D is unclear. Germline CDR1 reads LNHDA; CDR2 reads SQIVND (reference sequence). The CDR3 loop spans 13 amino acids. Trimming removed 1 base from V and 6 bases from J, with 9 bases in between. The CDR3 is CASSIGNWDGYTF. The CDR3 DNA is TGTGCCAGTAGTATAGGGAATTGGGATGGCTACACCTTC.

The rearrangement uses TRBV11-2 and TRBJ1-6; TRBD1 matches at 8 bases. Trimming removed 6 bases from V and 6 bases from J; junction bases left unmatched: 4. Germline values: CDR1 SGHAT, CDR2 FQNNGV. The CDR3 has 14 residues. The CDR3 loop reads CASSRQGSNSPLHF. DNA for the CDR3: TGTGCCAGCAGTCGACAGGGGTCTAATTCACCCCTCCACTTT.

In DNA form, the CDR3 reads TGTGCCTGGAGTGTACGAAAAGGGCCTGAAGCTTTCTTT. Amino acid sequence: CAWSVRKGPEAFF. The chain links TRBV30 to TRBJ1-1; D is uncertain. V lost 0 bases and J 6 bases, leaving 11 bases between the germline ends. The germline V gene encodes CDR1 GTSNPN and CDR2 SVGIG (reference sequence). The CDR3 sequence is 13 residues long. Full variable domain (missing parts from reference TRBV30 and TRBJ1-1): SQTIHQWPATLVQPVGSPLSLECTVEGTSNPNLYWYRQAAGRGLQLLFYSVGIGQISSEVPQNLSASRPQDRQFILSSKKLLLSDSGFYLCAWSVRKGPEAFFGQGTRLTVV.

The chain uses TRBV2 and TRBJ1-1; 8 bases line up with TRBD1. CDR1 SNHLY and CDR2 FYNNEI come from the germline V gene. The CDR3 loop spans 15 amino acids. V lost 6 bases to trimming and J lost 4 bases; unmatched junction nucleotides: 10. Here the CDR3 reads CASSAPTGAFTEAFF. For the CDR3, the DNA is TGTGCCAGCAGCGCACCGACAGGGGCATTCACTGAAGCTTTCTTT.

The rearrangement uses TRBV10-3 and TRBJ2-5; perhaps TRBD1 as D (6 bases). The CDR3 is 16 residues long. CDR1 and CDR2 (germline): ENHRY, SYGVKD. The ends were cut back, 2 bases at V and 3 bases at J, with 16 bases in the middle. Written as DNA, the CDR3 is TGTGCCATCAGTGAGGGTTGGGGCAGGGGAGAAGAGACCCAGTACTTC. Translated, it gives CAISEGWGRGEETQYF.

The rearrangement joins TRBV7-2 to TRBJ1-1; D not resolved. Per germline, CDR1 SGHTA and CDR2 FQGNSA. Trimming took 3 bases from V and 1 from J, leaving 12 bases between them. CDR3 length equals 15 residues. Here the CDR3 reads CASSFDLVPNTEAFF. In DNA, the CDR3 is TGTGCCAGCAGCTTTGACCTCGTCCCGAACACTGAAGCTTTCTTT. The variable domain in full, completed from reference TRBV7-2 and TRBJ1-1, reads GAGVSQSPSNKVTEKGKDVELRCDPISGHTALYWYRQSLGQGLEFLIYFQGNSAPDKSGLPSDRFSAERTGGSVSTLTIQRTQQEDSAVYLCASSFDLVPNTEAFFGQGTRLTVV.

On this clone itself: Different DNA sequences within this sample yield the same CDR3. The chain employs TRBV12-3 or TRBV12-4 and TRBJ1-1; D gene unclear. This CDR3 spans 11 amino acids. Trimming shortened V by 3 bases and J by 5 bases, and 4 bases separated the two germline ends. The CDR3 sequence is CASSLGTEAFF. DNA of the CDR3: TGTGCCAGCAGTTTGGGGACTGAAGCTTTCTTT.

This sequence joins TRBV2 and TRBJ1-2; the D is unclear. This CDR3 has 14 amino acids. V dropped 1 base and J dropped 5 bases, with 11 bases sitting between them. CDR1 SNHLY and CDR2 FYNNEI come from the germline V gene. For the CDR3, the DNA is TGTGCCAGCAGTGAAGGCCCGATGGGATATGGCTACACCTTC. Residues: CASSEGPMGYGYTF.

The chain recombines TRBV4-3 with TRBJ2-7, with D possibly being TRBD1 (5 bases). V was clipped by 1 base and J by 0 bases, with 10 bases between them. The CDR3 has 15 residues. Germline assignment: CDR1 LGHNA and CDR2 YSLEER. The CDR3 here is CASSQGAGRSYEQYF. CDR3 coding DNA: TGCGCCAGCAGCCAAGGGGCAGGGCGCTCCTACGAGCAGTACTTC.